The clone carrying this T cell receptor beta chain was recorded many times. The record originates from a study of T-cell reconstitution after alpha-beta-depleted transplantation in children. Unique molecular identifiers tagged the TCRbeta library. TCRdb re-analysed the PCR reads in MiXCR, keeping a single row per CDR3 protein. Among approximately 350,000 distinct CDR3 sequences, about a tenth were seen once, and the ten largest hold around 2.4%. Specimen: PBMCs from the stem cell graft donor, collected from the stem cell graft. The sequence derives from a human donor who donated a stem cell graft to a child with acute lymphoblastic leukemia.

This CDR3 reads CASSQDDRDTEAFF. The CDR3 nucleotides read TGCGCCAGCAGCCAAGATGACAGGGACACTGAAGCTTTCTTT. The chain employs TRBV4-1 and TRBJ1-1; 7 nucleotides match TRBD1. Germline CDR1 is MGHRA and CDR2 is YSYEKL. This CDR3 has 14 amino acids. Losses at the gene ends were 0 bases for V and 3 bases for J; bases not matched to a gene: 1.